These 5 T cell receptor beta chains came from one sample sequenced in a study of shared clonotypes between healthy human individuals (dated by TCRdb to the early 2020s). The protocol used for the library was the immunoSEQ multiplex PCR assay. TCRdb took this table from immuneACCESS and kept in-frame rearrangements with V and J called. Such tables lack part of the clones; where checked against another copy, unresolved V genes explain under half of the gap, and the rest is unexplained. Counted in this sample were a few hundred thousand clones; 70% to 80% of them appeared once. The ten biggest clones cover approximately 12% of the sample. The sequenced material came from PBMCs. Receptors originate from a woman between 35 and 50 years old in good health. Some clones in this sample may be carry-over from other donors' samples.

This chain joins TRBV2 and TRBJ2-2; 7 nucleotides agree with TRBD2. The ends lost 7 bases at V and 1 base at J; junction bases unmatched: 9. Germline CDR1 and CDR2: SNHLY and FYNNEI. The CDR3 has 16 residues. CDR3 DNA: TGTGCCAGCACTTCTGGGCTAGCGGTGAACACCGGGGAGCTGTTTTTT. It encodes CASTSGLAVNTGELFF.

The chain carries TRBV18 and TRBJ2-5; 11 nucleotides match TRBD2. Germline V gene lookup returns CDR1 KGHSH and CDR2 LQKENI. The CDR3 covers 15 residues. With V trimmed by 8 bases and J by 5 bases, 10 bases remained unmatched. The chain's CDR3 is CASRNSGRAEETQYF. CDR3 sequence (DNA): TGTGCCAGCCGGAATAGCGGGAGGGCCGAGGAGACCCAGTACTTC. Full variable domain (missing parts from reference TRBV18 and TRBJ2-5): NAGVMQNPRHLVRRRGQEARLRCSPMKGHSHVYWYRQLPEEGLKFMVYLQKENIIDESGMPKERFSAEFPKEGPSILRIQQVVRGDSAAYFCASRNSGRAEETQYFGPGTRLLVL.

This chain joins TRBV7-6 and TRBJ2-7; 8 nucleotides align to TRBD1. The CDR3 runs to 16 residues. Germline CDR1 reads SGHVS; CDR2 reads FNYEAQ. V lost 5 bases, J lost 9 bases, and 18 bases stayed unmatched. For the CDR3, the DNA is TGTGCCAGCAGCGCTCTATCGGGGACAGGTCCTCGGGGGCAGTACTTC. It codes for CASSALSGTGPRGQYF. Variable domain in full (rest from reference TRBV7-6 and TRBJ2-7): GAGVSQSPRYKVTKRGQDVALRCDPISGHVSLYWYRQALGQGPEFLTYFNYEAQQDKSGLPNDRFSAERPEGSISTLTIQRTEQRDSAMYRCASSALSGTGPRGQYFGPGTRLTVT.

Written as DNA, the CDR3 is TGTGCCAGCAGTGCTTCCGATAATAGCAATCAGCCCCAGCATTTT. As protein: CASSASDNSNQPQHF. V is TRBV2 and J is TRBJ1-5, with D uncertain. CDR1 is SNHLY and CDR2 is FYNNEI in the germline V gene. V was trimmed by 4 bases and J by 0 bases, leaving 10 bases between them. The CDR3 runs 15 residues.

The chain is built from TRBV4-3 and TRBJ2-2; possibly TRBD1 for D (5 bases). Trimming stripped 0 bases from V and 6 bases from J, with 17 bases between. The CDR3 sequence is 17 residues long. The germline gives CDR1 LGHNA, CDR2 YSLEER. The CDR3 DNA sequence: TGCGCCAGCAGCCAAGATCCAGGGTTGGTAGTGGCCGGGGAGCTGTTTTTT. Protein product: CASSQDPGLVVAGELFF.